This TCR beta chain was sequenced in a study of T cell changes during pregnancy in multiple sclerosis. Data came from immunoSEQ multiplex PCR; TCRdb stores just in-frame clones and leaves some out. The sample carries roughly 100,000 clones, 75% to 95% recorded once. V lost 4 bases to trimming and J lost 0 bases, with 13 bases between them. The germline V gene encodes CDR1 LNHDA and CDR2 SQIVND (reference sequence). There are 17 residues in the CDR3. The chain combines TRBV19 with TRBJ2-6, with D uncertain. The sample consisted of peripheral blood, taken after pregnancy. This TCR came from a female donor in good health, enrolled as a control in a pregnancy study. CDR3 protein: CASSNQRAYSGANVLTF. The CDR3 bases are TGTGCCAGTAGTAATCAGCGTGCGTACTCTGGGGCCAACGTCCTGACTTTC.